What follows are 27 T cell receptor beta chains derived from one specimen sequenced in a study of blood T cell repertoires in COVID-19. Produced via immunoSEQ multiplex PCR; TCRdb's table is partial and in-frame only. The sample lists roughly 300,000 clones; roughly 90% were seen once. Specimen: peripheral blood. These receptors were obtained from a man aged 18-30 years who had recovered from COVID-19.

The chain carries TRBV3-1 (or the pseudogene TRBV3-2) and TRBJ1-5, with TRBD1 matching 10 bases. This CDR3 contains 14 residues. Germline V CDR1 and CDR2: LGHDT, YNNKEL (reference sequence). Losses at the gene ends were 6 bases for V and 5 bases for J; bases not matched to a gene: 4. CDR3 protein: CASSQGQGYQPQHF. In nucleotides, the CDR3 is TGTGCCAGCAGTCAGGGACAGGGGTATCAGCCCCAGCATTTT.

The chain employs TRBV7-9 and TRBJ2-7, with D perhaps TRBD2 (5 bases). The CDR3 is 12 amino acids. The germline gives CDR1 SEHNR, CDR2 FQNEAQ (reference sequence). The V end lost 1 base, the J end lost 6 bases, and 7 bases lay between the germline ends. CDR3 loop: CASSLGGGEQYF. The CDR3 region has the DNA TGTGCCAGCAGCTTAGGCGGAGGCGAGCAGTACTTC. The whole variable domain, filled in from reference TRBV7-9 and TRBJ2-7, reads DTGVSQNPRHKITKRGQNVTFRCDPISEHNRLYWYRQTLGQGPEFLTYFQNEAQLEKSRLLSDRFSAERPKGSFSTLEIQRTEQGDSAMYLCASSLGGGEQYFGPGTRLTVT.

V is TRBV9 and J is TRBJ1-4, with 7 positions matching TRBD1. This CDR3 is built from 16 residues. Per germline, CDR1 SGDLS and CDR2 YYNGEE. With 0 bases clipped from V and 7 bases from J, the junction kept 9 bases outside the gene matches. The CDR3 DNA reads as TGTGCCAGCAGCGTAGATTCCGGGGACAGTGCTGAAAAACTGTTTTTT. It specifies CASSVDSGDSAEKLFF.

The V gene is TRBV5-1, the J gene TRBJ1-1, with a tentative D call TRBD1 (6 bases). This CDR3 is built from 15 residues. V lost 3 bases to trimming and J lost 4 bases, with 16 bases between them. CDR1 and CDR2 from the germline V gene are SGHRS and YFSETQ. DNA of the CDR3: TGCGCCAGCAGCTCAATTACGGGGGGCCCCACTGAAGCTTTCTTT. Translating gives CASSSITGGPTEAFF.

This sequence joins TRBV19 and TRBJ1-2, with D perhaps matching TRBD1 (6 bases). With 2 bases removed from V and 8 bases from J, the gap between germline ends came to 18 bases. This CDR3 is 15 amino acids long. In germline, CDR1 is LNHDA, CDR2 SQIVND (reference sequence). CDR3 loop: CASSIPAMGAYGYTF. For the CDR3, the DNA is TGTGCCAGTAGTATACCAGCGATGGGGGCCTACGGCTACACCTTC.

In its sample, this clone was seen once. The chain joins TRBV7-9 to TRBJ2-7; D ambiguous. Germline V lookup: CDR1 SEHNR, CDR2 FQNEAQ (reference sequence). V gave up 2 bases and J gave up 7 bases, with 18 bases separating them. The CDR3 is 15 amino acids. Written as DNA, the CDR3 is TGTGCCAGCAGCTTAACCTCGACTGGGTTATGGGAGCAGTACTTC. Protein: CASSLTSTGLWEQYF.

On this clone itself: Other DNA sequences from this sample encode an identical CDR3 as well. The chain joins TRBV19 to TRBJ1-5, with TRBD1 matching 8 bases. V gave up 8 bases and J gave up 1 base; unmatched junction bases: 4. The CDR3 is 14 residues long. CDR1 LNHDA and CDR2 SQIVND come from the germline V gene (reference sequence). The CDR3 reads CASRQGRSNQPQHF. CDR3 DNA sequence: TGTGCCAGTCGACAGGGGCGGAGCAATCAGCCCCAGCATTTT.

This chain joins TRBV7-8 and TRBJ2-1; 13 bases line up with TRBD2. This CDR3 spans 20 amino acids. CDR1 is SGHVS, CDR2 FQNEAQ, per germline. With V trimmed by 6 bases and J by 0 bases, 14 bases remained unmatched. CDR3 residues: CASRRRPGLAGSNSYNEQFF. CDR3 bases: TGTGCCAGCAGACGTCGGCCGGGACTAGCGGGATCTAACTCCTACAATGAGCAGTTCTTC.

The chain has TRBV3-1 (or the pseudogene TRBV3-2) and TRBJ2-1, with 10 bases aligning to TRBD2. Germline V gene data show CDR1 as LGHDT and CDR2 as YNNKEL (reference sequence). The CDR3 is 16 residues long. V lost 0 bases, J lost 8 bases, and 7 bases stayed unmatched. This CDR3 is CASSQDISGGADEQFF. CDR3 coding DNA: TGTGCCAGCAGCCAAGACATCAGCGGGGGGGCGGATGAGCAGTTCTTC.

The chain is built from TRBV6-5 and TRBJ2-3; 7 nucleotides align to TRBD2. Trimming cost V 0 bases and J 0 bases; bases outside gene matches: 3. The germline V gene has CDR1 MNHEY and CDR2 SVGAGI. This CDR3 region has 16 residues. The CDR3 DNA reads TGTGCCAGCAGTTACTCACTAGCGTACAGCACAGATACGCAGTATTTT. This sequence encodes CASSYSLAYSTDTQYF.

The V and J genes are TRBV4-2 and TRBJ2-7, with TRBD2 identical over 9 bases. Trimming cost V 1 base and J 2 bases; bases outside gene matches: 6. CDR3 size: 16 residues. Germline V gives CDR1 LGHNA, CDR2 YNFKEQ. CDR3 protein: CASSQVVREGPYEQYF. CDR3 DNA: TGTGCCAGCAGCCAAGTCGTGCGGGAGGGACCCTACGAGCAGTACTTC.

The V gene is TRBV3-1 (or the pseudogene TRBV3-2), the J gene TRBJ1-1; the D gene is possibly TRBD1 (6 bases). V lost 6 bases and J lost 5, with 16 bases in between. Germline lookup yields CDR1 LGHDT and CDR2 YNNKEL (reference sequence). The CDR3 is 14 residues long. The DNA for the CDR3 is TGTGCCAGCAGTCAGGGGTATCCCGGGACTGAAGCTTTCTTT. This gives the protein CASSQGYPGTEAFF.

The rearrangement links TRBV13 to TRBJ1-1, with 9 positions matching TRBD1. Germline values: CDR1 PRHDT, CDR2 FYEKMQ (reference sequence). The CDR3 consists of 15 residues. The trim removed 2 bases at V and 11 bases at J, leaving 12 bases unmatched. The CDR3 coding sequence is TGTGCCAGCAGCTTACGGGACAGGGCAAAATTAGGGGCTTTCTTT. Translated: CASSLRDRAKLGAFF.

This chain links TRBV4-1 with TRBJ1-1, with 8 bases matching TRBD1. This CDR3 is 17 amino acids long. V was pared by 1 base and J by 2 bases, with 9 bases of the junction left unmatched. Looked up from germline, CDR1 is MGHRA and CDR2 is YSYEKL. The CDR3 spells CASSQVGTGVFNTEAFF. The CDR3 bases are TGCGCCAGCAGCCAAGTCGGGACAGGAGTTTTTAACACTGAAGCTTTCTTT.

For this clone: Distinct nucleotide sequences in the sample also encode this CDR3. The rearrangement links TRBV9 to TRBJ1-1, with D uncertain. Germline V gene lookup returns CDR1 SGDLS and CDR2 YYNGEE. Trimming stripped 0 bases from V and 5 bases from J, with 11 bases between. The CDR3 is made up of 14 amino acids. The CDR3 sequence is CASSVGGLGTEAFF. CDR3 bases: TGTGCCAGCAGCGTAGGAGGCCTCGGGACTGAAGCTTTCTTT.

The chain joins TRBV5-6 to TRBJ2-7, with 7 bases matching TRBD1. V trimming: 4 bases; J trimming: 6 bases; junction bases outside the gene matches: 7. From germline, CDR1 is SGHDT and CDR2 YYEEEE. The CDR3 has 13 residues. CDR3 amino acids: CASSLWTGSEQYF. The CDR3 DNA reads TGTGCCAGCAGCCTTTGGACAGGTAGCGAGCAGTACTTC.

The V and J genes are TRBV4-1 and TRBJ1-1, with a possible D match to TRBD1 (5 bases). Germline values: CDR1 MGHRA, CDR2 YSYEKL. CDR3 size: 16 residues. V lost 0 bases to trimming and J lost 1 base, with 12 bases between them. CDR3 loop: CASSQDTRGGNTEAFF. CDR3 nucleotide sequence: TGCGCCAGCAGCCAAGACACGCGGGGCGGGAACACTGAAGCTTTCTTT.

This CDR3 reads CASTAKGEGVGYTF. The CDR3 bases are TGTGCCAGCACGGCCAAGGGGGAGGGAGTCGGCTACACCTTC. The chain joins TRBV7-8 to TRBJ1-2, with D tentatively TRBD1 (6 bases). Trimming removed 7 bases from V and 8 bases from J, with 20 bases in between. The CDR3 is made up of 14 amino acids. Germline CDR1 is SGHVS and CDR2 is FQNEAQ.

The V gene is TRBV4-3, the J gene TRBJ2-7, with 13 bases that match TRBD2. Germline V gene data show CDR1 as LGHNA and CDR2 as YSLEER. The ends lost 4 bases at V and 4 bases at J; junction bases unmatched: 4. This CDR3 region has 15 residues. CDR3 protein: CASSPGTSGKYEQYF. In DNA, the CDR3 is TGCGCCAGCAGCCCCGGGACTAGCGGGAAATACGAGCAGTACTTC.

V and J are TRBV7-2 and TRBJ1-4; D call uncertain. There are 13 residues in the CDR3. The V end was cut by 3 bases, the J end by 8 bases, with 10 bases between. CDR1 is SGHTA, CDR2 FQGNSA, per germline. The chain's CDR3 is CASSFDSWEKLFF. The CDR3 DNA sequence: TGTGCCAGCAGCTTCGACTCGTGGGAAAAACTGTTTTTT.

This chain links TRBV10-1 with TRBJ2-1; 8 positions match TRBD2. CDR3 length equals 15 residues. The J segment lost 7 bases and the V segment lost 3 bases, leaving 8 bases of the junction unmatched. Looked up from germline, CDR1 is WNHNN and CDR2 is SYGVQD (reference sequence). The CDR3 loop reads CASSESTSGENEQFF. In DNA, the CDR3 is TGCGCCAGCAGTGAATCTACTAGCGGTGAAAATGAGCAGTTCTTC.

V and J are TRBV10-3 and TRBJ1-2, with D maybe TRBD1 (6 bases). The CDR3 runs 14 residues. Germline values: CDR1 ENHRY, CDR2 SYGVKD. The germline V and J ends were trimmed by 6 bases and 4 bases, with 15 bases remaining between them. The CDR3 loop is CAIRSAGDSYGYTF. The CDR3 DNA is TGTGCCATCAGGTCCGCAGGGGATTCCTATGGCTACACCTTC.

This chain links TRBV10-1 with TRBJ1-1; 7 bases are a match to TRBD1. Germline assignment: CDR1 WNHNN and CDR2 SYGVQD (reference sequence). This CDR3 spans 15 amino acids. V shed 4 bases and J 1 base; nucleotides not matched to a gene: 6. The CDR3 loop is CASSVNRGPNTEAFF. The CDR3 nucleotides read TGCGCCAGCAGTGTCAACAGGGGCCCGAACACTGAAGCTTTCTTT.

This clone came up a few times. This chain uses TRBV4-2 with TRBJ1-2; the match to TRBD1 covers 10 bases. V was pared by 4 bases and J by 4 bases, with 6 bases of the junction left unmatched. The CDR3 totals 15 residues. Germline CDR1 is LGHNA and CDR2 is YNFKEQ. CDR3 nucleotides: TGTGCCAGCAGCCTGGGGACAGGGGCTAGCTATGGCTACACCTTC. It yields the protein CASSLGTGASYGYTF.

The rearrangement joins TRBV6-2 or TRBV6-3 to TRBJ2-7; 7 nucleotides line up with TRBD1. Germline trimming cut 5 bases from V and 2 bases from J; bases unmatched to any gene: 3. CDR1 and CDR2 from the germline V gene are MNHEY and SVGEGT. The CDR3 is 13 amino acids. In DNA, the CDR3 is TGTGCCAGCAGTCAGGGGGACACCTACGAGCAGTACTTC. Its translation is CASSQGDTYEQYF.

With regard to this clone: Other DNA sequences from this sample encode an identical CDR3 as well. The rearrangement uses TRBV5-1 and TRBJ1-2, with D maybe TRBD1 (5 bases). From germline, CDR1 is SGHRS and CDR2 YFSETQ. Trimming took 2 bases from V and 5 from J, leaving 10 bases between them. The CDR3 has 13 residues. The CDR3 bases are TGCGCCAGCAGCTTAGGGCCAGGGTATGGCTACACCTTC. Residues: CASSLGPGYGYTF.

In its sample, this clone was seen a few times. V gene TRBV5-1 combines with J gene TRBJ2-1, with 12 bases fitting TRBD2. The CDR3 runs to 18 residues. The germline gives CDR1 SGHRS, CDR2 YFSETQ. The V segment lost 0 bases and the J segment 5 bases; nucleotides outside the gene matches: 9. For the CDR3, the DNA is TGCGCCAGCAGCTTGGAGACTAGCGGGAGTATCTCAAACAATGAGCAGTTCTTC. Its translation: CASSLETSGSISNNEQFF.